This T cell receptor (beta chain) originates from a study of cytomegalovirus exposure and HLA in healthy donors. CDR1 and CDR2 (germline): LNHDA, SQIVND (reference sequence). The CDR3 length is 14 residues. Trimming at V came to 4 bases and at J to 6 bases, leaving 5 bases not matched to a gene. This clone came up once. The primer mix had 60 Vbeta and 13 Jbeta primers. Produced via immunoSEQ multiplex PCR; TCRdb's table is partial and in-frame only. The data hold about 70,000 clones, with approximately 80% observed a single time. The source is a girl under 18 in good health and CMV-seropositive. The chain links TRBV19 to TRBJ1-5; 8 bases fit TRBD1. Sequencing was performed on PBMCs. DNA of the CDR3: TGTGCCAGTAGTACGCAGGGGGCAGGTCAGCCCCAGCATTTT. Translated, it gives CASSTQGAGQPQHF.